The 23 T cell receptor beta chains presented below share a single source sample, sequenced in a study of blood T cell repertoires in COVID-19. Some clones are missing from TCRdb's copy, which holds only in-frame ones; the method was immunoSEQ multiplex PCR. The profile shows some 250,000 clones, 70% to 85% of them singletons. Material: peripheral blood. Source of these receptors: an elderly woman with acute or convalescent COVID-19.

The CDR3 loop reads CASSFTGGNYEQYF. CDR3 in DNA: TGTGCCAGCAGTTTTACAGGGGGGAACTACGAGCAGTACTTC. The chain recombines TRBV6-5 with TRBJ2-7; 8 bases map to TRBD1. The J segment lost 3 bases and the V segment lost 4 bases, leaving 5 bases of the junction unmatched. Germline CDR1 is MNHEY and CDR2 is SVGAGI. The CDR3 runs to 14 residues.

This clone occurred a few times. The chain links TRBV4-1 to TRBJ1-2; D not resolved. Per germline, CDR1 MGHRA and CDR2 YSYEKL. This CDR3 has 15 residues. Trimming pared 0 bases from V and 2 bases from J, leaving 10 bases between. The CDR3 here is CASSQESTVNYGYTF. The CDR3 DNA sequence: TGCGCCAGCAGCCAAGAGAGTACAGTAAACTATGGCTACACCTTC.

This chain joins TRBV12-3 or TRBV12-4 and TRBJ1-2, with D tentatively TRBD1 (5 bases). V shed 8 bases and J shed 8 bases, with 18 bases lying between them. The CDR3 sequence is 13 residues long. This CDR3 reads CASALRQSQGYTF. The CDR3 coding sequence is TGTGCCAGCGCGTTAAGACAGAGTCAAGGCTACACCTTC.

V usage is TRBV6-5 and J usage is TRBJ2-2; perhaps TRBD2 as D (6 bases). Germline values: CDR1 MNHEY, CDR2 SVGAGI. This CDR3 region has 14 residues. Trimming stripped 8 bases from V and 5 bases from J, with 15 bases between. CDR3 residues: CASSGGAGTGELFF. DNA for the CDR3: TGTGCCAGCTCTGGAGGCGCGGGGACCGGGGAGCTGTTTTTT.

V and J are TRBV18 and TRBJ1-4, with TRBD1 as a possible D gene (6 bases). CDR1 KGHSH and CDR2 LQKENI come from the germline V gene. CDR3 length equals 15 residues. Trimming shortened V by 0 bases and J by 4 bases, and 9 bases separated the two germline ends. The DNA for the CDR3 is TGTGCCAGCTCACCACCGCCAGGGGTTAATGAAAAACTGTTTTTT. It encodes CASSPPPGVNEKLFF. Filled out from reference TRBV18 and TRBJ1-4, the complete variable domain reads NAGVMQNPRHLVRRRGQEARLRCSPMKGHSHVYWYRQLPEEGLKFMVYLQKENIIDESGMPKERFSAEFPKEGPSILRIQQVVRGDSAAYFCASSPPPGVNEKLFFGSGTQLSVL.

The V gene is TRBV19, the J gene TRBJ1-3; a possible D gene is TRBD1 (5 bases). CDR1 is LNHDA, CDR2 SQIVND, per germline (reference sequence). The CDR3 is 14 residues long. The V and J ends lost 10 bases and 4 bases respectively, with 17 bases between them. CDR3 protein: CATTEPTVGNTIYF. The DNA of the CDR3 is TGTGCCACCACCGAGCCGACAGTCGGAAACACCATATATTTT.

This chain's CDR3 is CASSETSGGAGEQFF. The CDR3 DNA is TGTGCCAGCAGTGAGACTAGCGGGGGGGCGGGAGAGCAGTTCTTC. The rearrangement uses TRBV6-2 or TRBV6-3 and TRBJ2-1; the match to TRBD2 covers 14 bases. The CDR3 extends over 15 amino acids. V lost 5 bases and J lost 10; bases outside the gene matches: 7. In germline, CDR1 is MNHEY, CDR2 SVGEGT.

This clone was seen many times. The V gene is TRBV18, the J gene TRBJ2-2; 10 bases align to TRBD1. This CDR3 contains 14 residues. The trim removed 5 bases at V and 6 bases at J, leaving 3 bases unmatched. The germline CDR1 and CDR2 sequences are KGHSH and LQKENI. The CDR3 sequence is CASSDRGLAGELFF. CDR3 nucleotides: TGTGCCAGCTCAGACAGGGGGCTCGCCGGGGAGCTGTTTTTT.

This CDR3 reads CASRSPQGARGYTF. In DNA, the CDR3 is TGTGCCAGCAGATCCCCACAGGGGGCGCGTGGCTACACCTTC. The rearrangement uses TRBV6-5 and TRBJ1-2; 9 nucleotides agree with TRBD1. The CDR3 length is 14 residues. Germline trimming cut 6 bases from V and 7 bases from J; bases unmatched to any gene: 9. The germline V gene encodes CDR1 MNHEY and CDR2 SVGAGI.

Remarks on this clone: One junction end does not reproduce the germline sequence, and a read error may be involved. This chain connects TRBV19 to TRBJ2-3; D ambiguous. From germline, CDR1 is LNHDA and CDR2 SQIVND (reference sequence). The CDR3 consists of 15 residues. CDR3 amino acids: CASSIGGLGTDTQYF. The CDR3, as DNA: TGTGCCAGTAGTATCGGCGGTCTCGGCACCGATACGCAGTATTTT.

The genes are TRBV15 and TRBJ2-7; 11 nucleotides agree with TRBD2. CDR3 length equals 17 residues. V trimming: 4 bases; J trimming: 3 bases; junction bases outside the gene matches: 11. Per germline, CDR1 LNHNV and CDR2 YYDKDF (reference sequence). CDR3 sequence: CATSKKEGSGRDYEQYF. The DNA of the CDR3 is TGTGCCACCAGCAAGAAGGAGGGTAGCGGGAGGGACTACGAGCAGTACTTC.

The gene calls are TRBV5-1 and TRBJ2-1; 11 bases are a match to TRBD2. Germline assignment: CDR1 SGHRS and CDR2 YFSETQ. This CDR3 has 16 amino acids. V shed 1 base, J shed 6 bases, and the junction held 6 bases outside the gene matches. The CDR3 DNA is TGCGCCAGCAGCTTGAGACTAGCGGGGACGGGCAATGAGCAGTTCTTC. It is translated as CASSLRLAGTGNEQFF.

The chain couples TRBV4-1 to TRBJ1-2; possibly TRBD1 for D (5 bases). Trimming shortened V by 0 bases and J by 0 bases, and 17 bases separated the two germline ends. This CDR3 contains 18 residues. CDR1 is MGHRA, CDR2 YSYEKL, per germline. The CDR3 DNA is TGCGCCAGCAGCCAAGATCCTGCGGGGCTATGGCCTAACTATGGCTACACCTTC. It translates to CASSQDPAGLWPNYGYTF.

This clone was counted only a few times. The V call is TRBV7-3, the J call TRBJ1-6; 7 bases agree with TRBD1. This CDR3 spans 13 amino acids. The V gene end was trimmed by 5 bases and the J gene end by 12 bases; junction bases not matched to a gene: 7. The germline V gene encodes CDR1 SGHTA and CDR2 FQGTGA. In DNA, the CDR3 is TGTGCCAGCAGCCCCCGACAGGGAGGACCCCTCCACTTT. It translates to CASSPRQGGPLHF.

V is TRBV18 and J is TRBJ2-3; 9 bases are a match to TRBD1. Trimming at V came to 5 bases and at J to 8 bases, leaving 11 bases not matched to a gene. CDR1 is KGHSH and CDR2 is LQKENI in the germline V gene. The CDR3 extends over 15 amino acids. CDR3 in amino acids: CASSSGQGMEATQYF. As DNA, the CDR3 is TGTGCCAGCTCATCGGGACAGGGCATGGAAGCTACGCAGTATTTT.

The sample holds a few counts of this clone. This CDR3 is CASSWDRGQEKLFF. DNA for the CDR3: TGCGCCAGCAGCTGGGACAGGGGGCAAGAAAAACTGTTTTTT. The gene calls are TRBV5-1 and TRBJ1-4; TRBD1 matches 12 bases. The CDR3 runs to 14 residues. The J segment lost 8 bases and the V segment lost 3 bases, leaving 2 bases of the junction unmatched. Germline CDR1 and CDR2: SGHRS and YFSETQ. The full variable domain, in which reference TRBV5-1 and TRBJ1-4 provide the parts outside the CDR3, is KAGVTQTPRYLIKTRGQQVTLSCSPISGHRSVSWYQQTPGQGLQFLFEYFSETQRNKGNFPGRFSGRQFSNSRSEMNVSTLELGDSALYLCASSWDRGQEKLFFGSGTQLSVL.

In this sample, this clone turned up a few times. The CDR3 spells CASGLEGGTNIQYF. The CDR3 bases are TGTGCTAGTGGTTTGGAAGGGGGTACTAACATTCAGTACTTC. The gene calls are TRBV12-5 and TRBJ2-4; tentative D call: TRBD1 (6 bases). With 1 base removed from V and 7 bases from J, the gap between germline ends came to 11 bases. This CDR3 comprises 14 residues. Germline loops: CDR1 LGHNT, CDR2 FRNRAP.

The chain uses TRBV5-1 and TRBJ1-2; 8 bases fit TRBD1. This CDR3 has 14 amino acids. Germline trimming cut 0 bases from V and 2 bases from J; bases unmatched to any gene: 0. CDR1 SGHRS and CDR2 YFSETQ come from the germline V gene. DNA of the CDR3: TGCGCCAGCAGCTTGGGGACAGGGAACTATGGCTACACCTTC. The encoded protein is CASSLGTGNYGYTF.

The V and J genes are TRBV7-2 and TRBJ1-2; D is undetermined. V lost 1 base, J lost 3 bases, and 12 bases lay in between. The CDR3 has 15 amino acids. Germline-derived CDR1 and CDR2 are SGHTA and FQGNSA. CDR3: CASSLGGSSDYGYTF. The CDR3 coding sequence is TGTGCCAGCAGCTTAGGAGGGTCTTCAGACTATGGCTACACCTTC.

This sequence joins TRBV5-1 and TRBJ2-5, with a possible D match to TRBD2 (5 bases). Germline V CDR1 and CDR2: SGHRS, YFSETQ. This CDR3 has 13 residues. V shed 1 base and J shed 6 bases, with 10 bases lying between them. CDR3 DNA sequence: TGCGCCAGCAGCTTGTACGACGGGAAGACCCAGTACTTC. Translation: CASSLYDGKTQYF.

V and J are TRBV12-5 and TRBJ1-5; no clear D. This CDR3 is built from 15 residues. Germline CDR1 and CDR2: LGHNT and FRNRAP. V shed 5 bases and J shed 2 bases, with 13 bases lying between them. CDR3 in amino acids: CASGGRDWGNQPQHF. The CDR3 nucleotides are TGTGCTAGTGGTGGTCGGGATTGGGGCAATCAGCCCCAGCATTTT.

The genes are TRBV4-2 and TRBJ1-1, with a weak D call TRBD1 (5 bases). This CDR3 is built from 15 residues. CDR1 and CDR2 (germline): LGHNA, YNFKEQ. V gave up 0 bases and J gave up 1 base, with 9 bases separating them. The CDR3, as DNA: TGTGCCAGCAGCCAAGACGACAGAAGGAACACTGAAGCTTTCTTT. It translates to CASSQDDRRNTEAFF.

The chain employs TRBV7-2 and TRBJ2-7; the match to TRBD1 covers 10 bases. V lost 4 bases, J lost 6 bases, and 6 bases stayed unmatched. This CDR3 region has 14 residues. Germline V gene data show CDR1 as SGHTA and CDR2 as FQGNSA. The CDR3 sequence: CASSSQTGGVEQYF. CDR3 bases: TGTGCCAGCAGCTCTCAGACAGGGGGCGTCGAGCAGTACTTC.